This TCR beta chain emerged from a study of cytomegalovirus exposure and HLA in healthy donors. In the PCR, 60 Vbeta and 13 Jbeta primers were used. The repertoire was sequenced with immunoSEQ multiplex PCR; TCRdb's copy has only in-frame clones and lacks some. The table lists tens of thousands of clones, around 80% of them singletons. V lost 6 bases, J lost 8 bases, and 8 bases lay in between. CDR1 and CDR2 (germline): MNHNS, SASEGT. The CDR3 has 12 amino acids. The sequencing input was PBMCs. This chain links TRBV6-1 with TRBJ1-6; no clear D. This TCR derives from a man aged 45-65 years in good health and CMV-seronegative. In DNA form, the CDR3 reads TGTGCCAGCAGGGTGGCAGATTCACCCCTCCACTTT. Translation gives CASRVADSPLHF.